The sequence of this T cell receptor (beta chain) was determined in a study of blood T cell repertoires in COVID-19. Profiled with immunoSEQ multiplex PCR; TCRdb holds only in-frame clones, not every one. The profile shows fewer than 15,000 clones, 73% of them singletons. The receptor comes from a human donor in a cohort sampled during active COVID-19. The sample consisted of peripheral blood.

The CDR3 loop is CASSPYGQGGSEQYF. In DNA, the CDR3 is TGTGCCAGCAGCCCCTATGGACAGGGGGGAAGCGAGCAGTACTTC. The gene calls are TRBV7-8 and TRBJ2-7, with 10 bases identical to TRBD1. J lost 6 bases, V lost 5 bases, and 10 bases had no gene match. The germline V gene encodes CDR1 SGHVS and CDR2 FQNEAQ. This CDR3 is built from 15 residues.